A selection of T cell receptor beta chains follows, all from one sample in a study of T cells of healthy individuals. MiXCR, run by TCRdb on the 5' RACE reads, gives a single entry per CDR3 protein. Of approximately 100,000 distinct CDR3 sequences listed, 15% to 20% were seen once; the top ten hold about 6%. The receptors here all came from a human donor in good health. Each CDR3 is given with its conserved first and last residue. The D gene is left open where the match is weak. Only part of the rows carry a size: once, few, many, or a class if the clone is expanded.

clone_size	d_call	v_call	j_call	cdr3_nt	cdr3_aa
few	.	TRBV18	TRBJ1-4	TGTGCCAGCTCACGGTTTAATGAAAAACTGTTTTTT	CASSRFNEKLFF
few	TRBD2	TRBV27	TRBJ2-1	TGTGCCAGCAGCCCCAGTGTTTACACTAGCGGGAGGGCTCCGAGCTCCTACAATGAGCAGTTCTTC	CASSPSVYTSGRAPSSYNEQFF
.	.	TRBV6-5	TRBJ1-3	TGTGCCAGCAGCCGAACGACAGGTGGAAACACCATATATTTT	CASSRTTGGNTIYF
many	.	TRBV20-1	TRBJ2-3	TGCAGTGCTAGAAAAGGGACCTCCACAGATACGCAGTATTTT	CSARKGTSTDTQYF
.	.	TRBV7-7	TRBJ2-5	TGTGCTAGCAGCCGTGGGACACTAGAGACCCAGTACTTC	CASSRGTLETQYF
.	TRBD1	TRBV28	TRBJ2-5	TGTGCCAGCAGTTTACTCGGACAGGGGGTGGAGACCCAGTACTTC	CASSLLGQGVETQYF
many	.	TRBV18	TRBJ2-3	TGTGCCAGCTCACCACCGAGCGCTGGGACAGATACGCAGTATTTT	CASSPPSAGTDTQYF
many	.	TRBV19	TRBJ1-5	TGTGCCAGTGAACCGATTTCGGCAAATCAGCCCCAGCATTTT	CASEPISANQPQHF
.	.	TRBV20-1	TRBJ1-1	TGCAGTGCTAGAGCAGAGGGTTGGGACGCTTTCTTT	CSARAEGWDAFF
medium-sized	TRBD1	TRBV6-1	TRBJ1-1	TGTGCCAGCAGTGAAGAGACAGGGGGGTACACTGAAGCTTTCTTT	CASSEETGGYTEAFF
few	.	TRBV4-1	TRBJ1-2	TGCGCCAGCAGCCATTCTTACGGACTAACCCAATCTTATGGCTACACCTTC	CASSHSYGLTQSYGYTF
.	.	TRBV28	TRBJ2-5	TGTGCCAGCAGTTTGGGACGGCGCAAAGAGACCCAGTACTTC	CASSLGRRKETQYF
many	TRBD1	TRBV2	TRBJ1-5	TGTGCCAGCAGTGGGCTTGGGACAGGGAATTATCAGCCCCAGCATTTT	CASSGLGTGNYQPQHF
few	TRBD1	TRBV28	TRBJ2-7	TGTGCCAGCAACTCCCCCCGGACAGGGGCGTGGGAGCAGTACTTC	CASNSPRTGAWEQYF
.	.	TRBV6-2/TRBV6-3	TRBJ1-1	TGTGCCAGCAGTTACTCCACCGGGGGGAAGAACACTGAAGCTTTCTTT	CASSYSTGGKNTEAFF
many	.	TRBV9	TRBJ2-2	TGTGCCAGCAGCGTAGGGAGGGAGCTGTTTTTT	CASSVGRELFF
.	TRBD1	TRBV12-3/TRBV12-4	TRBJ1-6	TGTGCCAGCAGTAAAACAGGGGGCAACAATTCACCCCTCCACTTT	CASSKTGGNNSPLHF
many	.	TRBV25-1	TRBJ2-1	TGTGCCAGCAGTGCCCGCCGAGGGCGGGACAACAATGAGCAGTTCTTC	CASSARRGRDNNEQFF
.	TRBD2	TRBV12-5	TRBJ2-1	TGTGCTAGTGCCCAGACCCCAGCGGGGGGGCGGGGTCGGAATGAGCAGTTCTTC	CASAQTPAGGRGRNEQFF
many	.	TRBV10-3	TRBJ2-7	TGTGCCATCAGGAGGGAGCGCCACGAGCAGTACTTC	CAIRRERHEQYF
many	TRBD2	TRBV5-1	TRBJ2-3	TGCGCCAGCAGCTTTAGACTAGCGGCCACAGATACGCAGTATTTT	CASSFRLAATDTQYF
many	.	TRBV6-5	TRBJ2-1	TGTGCCAGCAGTTATCAGCGCTCCTACAATGAGCAGTTCTTC	CASSYQRSYNEQFF
few	.	TRBV6-5	TRBJ2-2	TGTGCCAGCAGTCCCTCAAAAGGGGAGCTGTTTTTT	CASSPSKGELFF
many	TRBD2	TRBV10-3	TRBJ2-3	TGTGCCATCAGAGGGACTAGCGGGGGGGATACGCAGTATTTT	CAIRGTSGGDTQYF
many	.	TRBV6-2/TRBV6-3	TRBJ2-5	TGTGCCAGCAGTTACGGAGAGACCCAGTACTTC	CASSYGETQYF
.	.	TRBV4-3	TRBJ2-3	TGCGCCAGCAGCCAATTTGTAAACACAGATACGCAGTATTTT	CASSQFVNTDTQYF
.	.	TRBV13	TRBJ2-1	TGTGCCAGCAGCGTAGGGTTTCTTCAGGGGAATGAGCAGTTCTTC	CASSVGFLQGNEQFF
few	TRBD1	TRBV6-1	TRBJ1-1	TGTGCCAGTCGTCCGGGACAGGGGTTCACTGAAGCTTTCTTT	CASRPGQGFTEAFF
few	TRBD1	TRBV4-1	TRBJ1-1	TGCGCCAGCAGCCAAGGAAAACCGGGACAGGAATCGCACACTGAAGCTTTCTTT	CASSQGKPGQESHTEAFF
few	.	TRBV5-1	TRBJ2-3	TGCGCCAGCAGCTTGCAGGGAGGCACAGATACGCAGTATTTT	CASSLQGGTDTQYF
.	TRBD1	TRBV28	TRBJ1-6	TGTGCCAGTACAGGGGGCAATTCACCCCTCCACTTT	CASTGGNSPLHF
.	.	TRBV7-9	TRBJ2-3	TGTGCCAGCAGCTTAGGGCCAGATACGCAGTATTTT	CASSLGPDTQYF
.	.	TRBV24-1	TRBJ2-1	TGTGCCACCAGTGGGGCTAGAGAGCAGTTCTTC	CATSGAREQFF
.	TRBD2	TRBV5-1	TRBJ2-3	TGCGCCAGCAGCGGGCTGGGAGGGGCGCCAGATACGCAGTATTTT	CASSGLGGAPDTQYF
few	.	TRBV2	TRBJ2-3	TGTGCCAGCATAGTGTCCGGCGTGGGCACAGATACGCAGTATTTT	CASIVSGVGTDTQYF
.	TRBD1	TRBV5-8	TRBJ2-7	TGTGCCAGCATCCTAACAGGGGGCGAGCAGTACTTC	CASILTGGEQYF
.	.	TRBV4-3	TRBJ2-2	TGCGCCCAAGTTATGGGGGGTCGGGCCGGGGAGCTGTTTTTT	CAQVMGGRAGELFF
.	.	TRBV6-5	TRBJ1-1	TGTGCCAGCAGTTACCAGGGATTAGGAAACACTGAAGCTTTCTTT	CASSYQGLGNTEAFF
few	.	TRBV4-3	TRBJ2-7	TGCGCCAGCAGCCAAGATCGAGACGACTCCTACGAGCAGTACTTC	CASSQDRDDSYEQYF
few	.	TRBV10-2	TRBJ1-3	TGCGCCACCATGGGGTACTCTGGAAACACCATATATTTT	CATMGYSGNTIYF
.	TRBD1	TRBV20-1	TRBJ2-2	TGCAGTGCTAGAGATCGCCGGACAGGGGACACCGGGGAGCTGTTTTTT	CSARDRRTGDTGELFF
.	.	TRBV5-1	TRBJ2-6	TGCGCCAGCAGTCCATTCTCTGGGGCCAACGTCCTGACTTTC	CASSPFSGANVLTF
.	TRBD2	TRBV7-7	TRBJ2-2	TGTGCCAGCAGCCCGGGACTAGCGGCTACTAACACCGGGGAGCTGTTTTTT	CASSPGLAATNTGELFF
many	TRBD2	TRBV4-1	TRBJ2-1	TGCGCCAGCAGCCAAGAGGCGGGAGGGCCTGGTGAGCAGTTCTTC	CASSQEAGGPGEQFF
.	.	TRBV19	TRBJ2-2	TGTGCCAGTGCTCTTCGGGGGCCCACCGGGGAGCTGTTTTTT	CASALRGPTGELFF
few	.	TRBV20-1	TRBJ2-3	TGCAGTGCTAGAGCAGCGGGCCTAGATACGCAGTATTTT	CSARAAGLDTQYF
.	.	TRBV4-2	TRBJ1-5	TGTGCCAGCAGCCAACGAGATCAGCCCCAGCATTTT	CASSQRDQPQHF